These 12 T cell receptor beta chains were all obtained from the same sample, sequenced in a study of T cell responses to AZD1222 COVID-19 vaccine. Sequencing was performed with immunoSEQ multiplex PCR; in TCRdb, only in-frame clones are kept and a portion is missing. The repertoire consists of roughly 140,000 clones, with less than 90% occurring once and the leading ten covering about 7%. The source material was peripheral blood, sampled after recovery from COVID-19. All receptors come from an adult who had recovered from COVID-19.

V is TRBV10-3 and J is TRBJ1-2, with D tentatively TRBD1 (6 bases). This CDR3 has 15 amino acids. From germline, CDR1 is ENHRY and CDR2 SYGVKD. V was trimmed by 0 bases and J by 2 bases, leaving 10 bases between them. DNA for the CDR3: TGTGCCATCAGTGAGTCAAAGGGACACAACTATGGCTACACCTTC. Encoded protein: CAISESKGHNYGYTF.

The chain couples TRBV11-2 to TRBJ1-1, with D unclear. V was pared by 1 base and J by 7 bases, with 16 bases between. The CDR3 totals 15 residues. The V gene's germline CDR1 is SGHAT and CDR2 FQNNGV. As DNA, the CDR3 is TGTGCCAGCAGCTTAGTGTTTGCGGGTACTGGTGAAGCTTTCTTT. This translates into CASSLVFAGTGEAFF.

The rearrangement links TRBV2 to TRBJ1-1; D gene unclear. Germline lookup yields CDR1 SNHLY and CDR2 FYNNEI. V lost 5 bases and J lost 1, with 8 bases in between. The CDR3 runs 13 residues. For the CDR3, the DNA is TGTGCCAGCAGTCCCTCCTGGAACACTGAAGCTTTCTTT. It yields the protein CASSPSWNTEAFF.

The chain employs TRBV6-1 and TRBJ2-1; D might be TRBD2 (6 bases). Germline CDR1 and CDR2: MNHNS and SASEGT. The ends were cut back, 5 bases at V and 7 bases at J, with 12 bases in the middle. The CDR3 consists of 13 residues. The CDR3 loop reads CASSTGTVNEQFF. The CDR3 DNA is TGTGCCAGCAGTACCGGGACTGTGAATGAGCAGTTCTTC.

The rearrangement uses TRBV11-2 and TRBJ1-4; TRBD1 matches 7 bases. This CDR3 is 18 amino acids long. Looked up from germline, CDR1 is SGHAT and CDR2 is FQNNGV. Trimming at V came to 6 bases and at J to 0 bases, leaving 13 bases not matched to a gene. This chain's CDR3 is CASRRTRGQVATNEKLFF. The CDR3 DNA reads as TGTGCCAGCAGGAGGACAAGGGGGCAGGTAGCAACTAATGAAAAACTGTTTTTT.

The V call is TRBV4-1, the J call TRBJ1-1, with D possibly TRBD1 on 6 matching bases. CDR1 is MGHRA, CDR2 YSYEKL, per germline. Trimming took 0 bases from V and 4 from J, leaving 15 bases between them. CDR3 length: 16 amino acids. This chain's CDR3 is CASSQDPPQGSTEAFF. Here the CDR3 DNA reads TGCGCCAGCAGCCAAGATCCCCCCCAGGGGAGCACTGAAGCTTTCTTT.

This chain joins TRBV7-3 and TRBJ2-2; TRBD1 agrees at 11 bases. Unmatched junction bases numbered 4, after V lost 4 bases and J lost 6 bases. The length of the CDR3 is 15 residues. Germline CDR1 and CDR2: SGHTA and FQGTGA. CDR3 DNA sequence: TGTGCCAGCAGCTCAGGGACAGGGGGTTCCGGGGAGCTGTTTTTT. It codes for CASSSGTGGSGELFF.

This rearrangement joins TRBV18 to TRBJ2-4; 7 nucleotides agree with TRBD1. CDR1 and CDR2 from the germline V gene are KGHSH and LQKENI. J lost 0 bases, V lost 6 bases, and 11 bases had no gene match. The CDR3 runs 17 residues. The CDR3: CASSYTGTALAKNIQYF. The CDR3 coding sequence is TGTGCCAGCTCTTACACTGGGACAGCACTAGCCAAAAACATTCAGTACTTC.

The chain employs TRBV20-1 and TRBJ2-1; no firm D call. V lost 3 bases and J lost 8, with 5 bases in between. The CDR3 totals 10 residues. In germline, CDR1 is DFQATT, CDR2 SNEGSKA (reference sequence). The CDR3 DNA is TGCAGTGCTAGTCACCATGAGCAGTTCTTC. Encoded protein: CSASHHEQFF.

This clone was seen only once. The DNA of the CDR3 is TGCGCCAGCAGCGCGGACGGGGCTGAACTGTTTTTT. Its translation is CASSADGAELFF. This chain links TRBV5-1 with TRBJ1-4; D might be TRBD1 (5 bases). V lost 4 bases and J 12 bases, leaving 13 bases between the germline ends. Germline values: CDR1 SGHRS, CDR2 YFSETQ. CDR3 length: 12 amino acids.

This chain uses TRBV19 with TRBJ1-2, with D uncertain. The CDR3 length is 14 residues. The V end was cut by 3 bases, the J end by 2 bases, with 10 bases between. Germline V gene lookup returns CDR1 LNHDA and CDR2 SQIVND (reference sequence). CDR3 loop: CASSMMRANYGYTF. The CDR3 DNA follows: TGTGCCAGTAGTATGATGAGGGCCAACTATGGCTACACCTTC.

The chain links TRBV5-1 to TRBJ2-5, with TRBD1 as a possible D gene (5 bases). Trimming removed 0 bases at V and 5 bases at J, with 5 bases between. In germline, CDR1 is SGHRS, CDR2 YFSETQ. The CDR3 length is 12 residues. Here the CDR3 DNA reads TGCGCCAGCAGCTTGGAGGGGGAGACCCAGTACTTC. Protein sequence: CASSLEGETQYF.